This T cell receptor (beta chain) was captured in a study of identical twins. Findings of the study overall: Analyses based on zero insertions could be partly confounded by invariant MAIT and iNKT cells.

TCRdb ran MiXCR on the 5' RACE reads and lists one entry per CDR3 protein. The sample shows approximately 500,000 distinct CDR3 sequences, around 24% of them seen only once. Unmatched junction bases numbered 8, after V lost 5 bases and J lost 2 bases. The CDR3 is 16 amino acids. The germline gives CDR1 MNHNS, CDR2 SASEGT. This clonotype has just a few counts. No antigen is known for it. This sample also belongs to another study, concerning T cells expressing NK-cell markers. Per that study: NKG2C+ dominant clonotype frequencies in 6 or 7 donors were roughly 1.0-7.5% of CD8+ T cells.

This TCR derives from a woman under 30 in good health. The chain couples TRBV6-1 to TRBJ1-2, with 10 bases aligning to TRBD1. The sequenced sample was CD4+ T cells sorted from blood. The CDR3 sequence: CASSPGTGALNYGYTF. The CDR3 DNA reads TGTGCCAGCAGTCCTGGGACAGGGGCCTTAAACTATGGCTACACCTTC.